These 9 T cell receptor beta chains were sequenced from one sample in a study of blood T cell repertoires in COVID-19. Method: immunoSEQ multiplex PCR; TCRdb's copy keeps in-frame clones and lacks some. The sample carries over 65,000 clones, approximately 90% recorded once. Material: peripheral blood. These receptors all stem from a human donor in a cohort sampled during active COVID-19.

This clone appeared a single time. This chain links TRBV6-6 with TRBJ2-2; 15 bases are a match to TRBD2. Looked up from germline, CDR1 is MNHNY and CDR2 is SVGAGI (reference sequence). V lost 5 bases and J lost 6; bases outside the gene matches: 10. The CDR3 is made up of 18 amino acids. The CDR3 nucleotides read TGTGCCAGCAGTCGTCCCGGGACTAGCGGGGGGCCCCCCGGGGAGCTGTTTTTT. Translating it yields CASSRPGTSGGPPGELFF.

The genes are TRBV6-5 and TRBJ1-2; no definite D call. V lost 6 bases, J lost 0 bases, and 8 bases lay in between. This CDR3 is built from 13 residues. CDR1 MNHEY and CDR2 SVGAGI come from the germline V gene. The CDR3 loop is CASRVGTNYGYTF. CDR3 bases: TGTGCCAGCAGGGTCGGTACTAACTATGGCTACACCTTC.

As to this clone: One end of the junction varies from germline; a read error may be responsible. The genes are TRBV19 and TRBJ1-6, with D unclear. Germline V gene lookup returns CDR1 LNHDA and CDR2 SQIVND (reference sequence). The CDR3 spans 16 residues. The CDR3, as DNA: TGTGCCAGTAGTATCTACGAAGGCAGGACTAATTCACCCCCCCACTTT. Its protein is CASSIYEGRTNSPPHF.

V is TRBV29-1 and J is TRBJ2-7; D remains unclear. Germline V gene sequence: CDR1 SQVTM, CDR2 ANQGSEA. The CDR3 is 11 amino acids. The germline V and J ends were trimmed by 4 bases and 1 base, with 5 bases remaining between them. DNA of the CDR3: TGCAGCGTTGCAGGTTCCTACGAGCAGTACTTC. Protein product: CSVAGSYEQYF.

The chain employs TRBV6-6 and TRBJ2-3; 7 bases align to TRBD1. This CDR3 is 15 amino acids long. CDR1 MNHNY and CDR2 SVGAGI come from the germline V gene (reference sequence). V lost 5 bases and J lost 2; bases outside the gene matches: 7. CDR3 DNA: TGTGCCAGCAGTGACGGGACAGACAACACAGATACGCAGTATTTT. It yields the protein CASSDGTDNTDTQYF.

V gene TRBV3-1 (or the pseudogene TRBV3-2) combines with J gene TRBJ1-5; TRBD1 matches at 9 bases. This CDR3 comprises 13 residues. The ends lost 8 bases at V and 6 bases at J; junction bases unmatched: 5. Germline V CDR1 and CDR2: LGHDT, YNNKEL (reference sequence). The chain's CDR3 is CASSGQGIQPQHF. The CDR3 region has the DNA TGTGCCAGCTCGGGACAGGGCATTCAGCCCCAGCATTTT.

The gene calls are TRBV6-5 and TRBJ1-3, with 7 bases lining up with TRBD1. V shed 6 bases, J shed 4 bases, and the junction held 6 bases outside the gene matches. This CDR3 contains 14 residues. Looked up from germline, CDR1 is MNHEY and CDR2 is SVGAGI. CDR3 sequence (DNA): TGTGCCAGCAGGGAGACAGGGATAGGAAACACCATATATTTT. Translated: CASRETGIGNTIYF.

CDR3 sequence (DNA): TGTGCCAGCAGCCCCGAGGATGGCGGGCCCTACAATGAGCAGTTCTTC. As protein: CASSPEDGGPYNEQFF. This chain links TRBV3-1 (or the pseudogene TRBV3-2) with TRBJ2-1; possible D gene TRBD2, 5 bases. The CDR3 has 16 amino acids. Germline V gives CDR1 LGHDT, CDR2 YNNKEL (reference sequence). Deletions cut 4 bases from V and 2 bases from J, with 15 bases between.

The CDR3 reads CASRQQGGGYGYTF. DNA of the CDR3: TGTGCCAGCAGGCAACAGGGGGGGGGCTATGGCTACACCTTC. The gene calls are TRBV27 and TRBJ1-2, with TRBD1 matching over 8 bases. The germline gives CDR1 MNHEY, CDR2 SMNVEV (reference sequence). V trimming: 6 bases; J trimming: 4 bases; junction bases outside the gene matches: 7. The CDR3 covers 14 residues.